One and the same sample provided the 7 T cell receptor beta chains below, sequenced in a study of shared clonotypes between healthy human individuals (dated by TCRdb to about 2020). Library construction relied on the immunoSEQ multiplex PCR assay. As stored in TCRdb, this immuneACCESS dataset retains in-frame rearrangements with V and J assigned. A fraction of the clones does not appear; measured against another copy, unresolved V genes explain less than half of the discrepancy, and the remainder lacks a known reason. The sample table lists about 1.5 million clones, 95% to 99% of them with a count of one. The ten top clones hold roughly 0.42% of the sample. The sample was naive CD4+ T cells sorted from blood. What this sample's cell subset or site label stands for: CD45RA+ positively selected. The receptors come from a man in his thirties or forties in good health.

The rearrangement joins TRBV27 to TRBJ2-3, with D possibly being TRBD1 (5 bases). The germline CDR1 and CDR2 sequences are MNHEY and SMNVEV (reference sequence). Trimming removed 8 bases from V and 6 bases from J, with 21 bases in between. The CDR3 sequence is 15 residues long. CDR3 sequence: CASGGLKGPADTQYF. The DNA for the CDR3 is TGTGCCAGCGGCGGCCTTAAGGGGCCCGCGGATACGCAGTATTTT.

The chain recombines TRBV5-4 with TRBJ2-1; 16 nucleotides line up with TRBD2. Losses at the gene ends were 3 bases for V and 0 bases for J; bases not matched to a gene: 3. The CDR3 covers 18 residues. Germline V gene data show CDR1 as SGHNT and CDR2 as YYREEE (reference sequence). CDR3 amino acids: CASSSGTSGRASYNEQFF. DNA for the CDR3: TGTGCCAGCAGCTCAGGGACTAGCGGGAGGGCCTCCTACAATGAGCAGTTCTTC.

The chain joins TRBV19 to TRBJ1-5, with 8 positions matching TRBD1. CDR1 is LNHDA, CDR2 SQIVND, per germline (reference sequence). With V trimmed by 6 bases and J by 9 bases, 10 bases remained unmatched. The CDR3 is made up of 14 amino acids. The CDR3 nucleotides read TGTGCCAGTAGGATGGACAGGGAGGCGTCGCCCCAGCATTTT. This codes for CASRMDREASPQHF.

The V gene is TRBV6-5, the J gene TRBJ1-3; D is undetermined. The length of the CDR3 is 14 residues. Germline assignment: CDR1 MNHEY and CDR2 SVGAGI. V was clipped by 7 bases and J by 2 bases, with 12 bases between them. Here the CDR3 reads CASILHAAGNTIYF. CDR3 DNA sequence: TGTGCCAGCATCCTACACGCTGCTGGAAACACCATATATTTT.

The V call is TRBV28, the J call TRBJ2-2; D ambiguous. CDR1 and CDR2 from the germline V gene are MDHEN and SYDVKM. With 10 bases removed from V and 2 bases from J, the gap between germline ends came to 14 bases. The CDR3 loop spans 14 amino acids. CDR3 region: CATGRFTNTGELFF. The CDR3 region has the DNA TGTGCCACCGGTCGATTCACCAACACCGGGGAGCTGTTTTTT.

This clone appeared a single time. This rearrangement joins TRBV5-1 to TRBJ2-3; TRBD1 or TRBD2 may be the D gene (6 bases each). The V and J ends lost 0 bases and 1 base respectively, with 15 bases between them. CDR1 SGHRS and CDR2 YFSETQ come from the germline V gene. The CDR3 is 17 amino acids. In DNA, the CDR3 is TGCGCCAGCAGCTTGGCCCCGGCGGGACACCGCACAGATACGCAGTATTTT. Translating it yields CASSLAPAGHRTDTQYF.

This CDR3 reads CASSEPRGPGSYEQYF. The CDR3 DNA follows: TGTGCCAGCAGTGAACCCAGGGGGCCCGGCTCCTACGAGCAGTACTTC. The rearrangement links TRBV6-1 to TRBJ2-7; TRBD1 matches at 8 bases. V lost 2 bases to trimming and J lost 0 bases; unmatched junction nucleotides: 6. In germline, CDR1 is MNHNS, CDR2 SASEGT. CDR3 length: 16 residues.